This TCR beta chain was retrieved from a study of T-cell reconstitution after alpha-beta-depleted transplantation in children. Findings of the study overall: T-cell numbers and diversity, one year after transplant, stemmed largely from T cells that were newly produced. After transplant, at about two months, alpha-beta T cells were reportedly derived from several hundred expanded graft clones. Some patients owed their high day-60 TCRbeta diversity to surviving recipient T cells and thymic progenitors.

This clonotype was counted at least ten times. Its target is unknown. Unique molecular identifiers were incorporated into the prepared TCRbeta library. TCRdb used MiXCR to reprocess the PCR reads, holding one entry per CDR3 protein. This sample has about 98,000 distinct CDR3 sequences; around 6% occur once, and the top ten carry about 6%. Looked up from germline, CDR1 is DFQATT and CDR2 is SNEGSKA (reference sequence). V lost 0 bases and J 4 bases, leaving 10 bases between the germline ends. This CDR3 region has 14 residues. This rearrangement joins TRBV20-1 to TRBJ2-4; a weak D match, TRBD2 (5 bases). Sequencing used PBMCs, mostly from graft donor cells, obtained 60 days after TCRalphabeta/CD19-depleted stem cell transplant. The receptor's source is a female patient aged 2-9 years who had a stem cell transplant for Fanconi anemia, so the T cells may come from the graft donor. The CDR3 protein is CSARDEGTKNIQYF. In nucleotides, the CDR3 is TGCAGTGCTAGAGATGAGGGAACGAAAAACATTCAGTACTTC.